This TCR beta chain was documented in a study of early T cells in non-severe SARS-CoV-2 infection (dated by TCRdb to the early 2020s). Regarding the study in general: TCR sequencing used bulk RNA from unsorted whole blood, so alpha and beta chains could not be paired.

The method behind the library was 5' RACE. Sequencing was performed on a NextSeq 500. In the TCR library protocol, unique molecular identifiers were attached to individual cDNA molecules to correct for PCR bias and sequencing error. Both TCR alpha and beta chains were sequenced, and tight co-correlation was observed between alpha and beta sequence abundances in each sample. The paper's data handling went like this. Decombinator V4 was used to annotate the V gene, J gene and CDR3 of the TCR sequences. TCRs were defined as expanded if a significant change between any two time points was detected under a Poisson model with p below 0.0001. TCR abundances were normalised to the total number of TCRs sequenced in each sample and reported as counts per million. TRAV1-2 paired with TRAJ12, TRAJ20 or TRAJ33 defined MAIT TCRs, while TRAV10 paired with TRAJ18 defined iNKT TCRs. VDJdb, accessed on 1 November 2021, was searched for TCRs annotated for CMV, EBV and SARS-CoV-2, and TCRs annotated for more than one antigen were excluded. TCRdb reran the public reads through fastp at Q25 and MiXCR, keeping productive beta chains. Each CDR3 protein gets just one entry, which takes the most common genes and DNA from the rows behind it. The V and J calls and clone size are TCRdb's, not the authors'. The sample table lists over 50,000 distinct CDR3 sequences, 10% to 15% of them with a count of one. The ten largest clonotypes hold 2.9% of the sample.

For this chain, trimming is 6 bases at the V end and 0 bases at the J end, and the number of junction bases without a gene match is 2. In the germline V gene (reference sequence), CDR1 corresponds to MNHEY and CDR2 to SMNVEV. The CDR3 contains 14 residues, cysteine and phenylalanine counted. Just the 42-base CDR3 DNA is kept, in frame starting at base 1. Results the study describes overall, beyond this receptor: Matching against VDJdb was skewed toward anti-spike CD8 responses, likely underestimated virus-specific expansions, and missed private and CD4 specificities.

This clonotype was recorded at least ten times. Its cognate antigen has yet to be identified. Per-base quality was not reported, and no clone a single base away is much larger than it. This was a case-control study nested in a cohort of healthcare workers in London, UK, who had nasopharyngeal swab PCR tests and blood samples taken every week. Healthcare workers were recruited between 23 and 31 March 2020, during the week of the UK lockdown, and were followed weekly for up to about 15 weeks. The origin of this receptor is an adult who was a healthcare worker with PCR-confirmed SARS-CoV-2 infection or an uninfected control (not recorded which). The sequenced material came from whole blood. The sequence joins TRBV27 to TRBJ2-1, and 7 bases in between align with TRBD2. The bases read TGTGCCAGCAGAGCGGGGCTCTCCTACAATGAGCAGTTCTTC. This translates into CASRAGLSYNEQFF.